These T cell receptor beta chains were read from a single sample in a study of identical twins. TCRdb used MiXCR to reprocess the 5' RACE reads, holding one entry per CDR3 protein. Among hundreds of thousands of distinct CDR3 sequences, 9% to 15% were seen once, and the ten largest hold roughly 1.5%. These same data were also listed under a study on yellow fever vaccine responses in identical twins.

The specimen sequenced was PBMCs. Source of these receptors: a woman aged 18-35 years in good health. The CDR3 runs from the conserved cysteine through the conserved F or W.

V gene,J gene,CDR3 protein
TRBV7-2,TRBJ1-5,CASSLAGQGPNQPQHF
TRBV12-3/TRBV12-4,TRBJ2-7,CASSFQSRGNNEQYF
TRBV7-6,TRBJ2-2,CASSLEHTGELFF
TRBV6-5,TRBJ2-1,CASSYSWTGTNEQFF
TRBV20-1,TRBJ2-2,CSARTDRGYAGELFF
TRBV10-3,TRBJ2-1,CAISWEDNEQFF
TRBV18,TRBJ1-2,CASSPSVGYTF
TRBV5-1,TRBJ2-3,CASSWGTSDLTDTQYF
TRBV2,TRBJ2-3,CTSSSEAGPSTDTQYF
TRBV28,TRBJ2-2,CASTDKANTGELFF
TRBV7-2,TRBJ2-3,CASSLVAVEGGTQYF
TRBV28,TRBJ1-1,CASRGQGAGSPEAFF
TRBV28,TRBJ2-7,CASSPGTLGDYEQYF
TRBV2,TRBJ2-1,CATQGDYNEQFF
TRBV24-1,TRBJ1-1,CATSAFIPGHTEAFF
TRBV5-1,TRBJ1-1,CASQGDTEAFF
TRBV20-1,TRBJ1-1,CSAGTGTYTEAFF
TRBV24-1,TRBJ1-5,CATSGGRSNQPQHF
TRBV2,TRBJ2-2,CASSGKAGELFF
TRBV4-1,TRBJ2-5,CASSQGGLWEKETQYF
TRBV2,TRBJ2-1,CASSESVILNEQFF
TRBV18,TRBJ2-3,CASSRTSGSSTDTQYF
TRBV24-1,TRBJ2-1,CATSDGMENEQFF
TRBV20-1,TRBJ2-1,CSARDPGLPSNEQFF
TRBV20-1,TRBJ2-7,CSAREPGGLAGEGQYF
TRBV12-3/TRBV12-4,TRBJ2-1,CASSLVITEQFF